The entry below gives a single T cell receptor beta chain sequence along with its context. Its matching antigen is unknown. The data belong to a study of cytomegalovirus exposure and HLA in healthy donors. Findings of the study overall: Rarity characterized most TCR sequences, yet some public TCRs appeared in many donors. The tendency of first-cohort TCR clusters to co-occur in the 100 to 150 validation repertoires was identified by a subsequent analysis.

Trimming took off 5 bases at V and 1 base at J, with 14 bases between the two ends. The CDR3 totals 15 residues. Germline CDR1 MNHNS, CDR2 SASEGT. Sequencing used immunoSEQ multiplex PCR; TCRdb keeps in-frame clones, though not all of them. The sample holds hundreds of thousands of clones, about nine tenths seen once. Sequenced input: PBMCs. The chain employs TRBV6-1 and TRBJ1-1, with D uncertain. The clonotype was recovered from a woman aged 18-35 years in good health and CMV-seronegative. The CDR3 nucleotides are TGTGCCAGCAGTCTTCCCGGGGAGCCGAACACTGAAGCTTTCTTT. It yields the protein CASSLPGEPNTEAFF.